The 27 T cell receptor beta chains below were found in one sample sequenced in a study of blood T cell repertoires in COVID-19. Sequencing was performed with immunoSEQ multiplex PCR; in TCRdb, only in-frame clones are kept and a portion is missing. In the table there are 25,000 to 35,000 clones, about 91% of which are singletons. The source material was peripheral blood. The receptors stem from a human donor with active COVID-19. The donor label of this sample is uncertain.

The J gene is TRBJ1-6, the V gene TRBV24-1; D uncertain. The germline gives CDR1 KGHDR, CDR2 SFDVKD. Trimming took 6 bases from V and 6 from J, leaving 8 bases between them. The CDR3 length is 13 residues. The CDR3 coding sequence is TGTGCCACCAGTCCCGGTTCTAATTCACCCCTCCACTTT. Translation gives CATSPGSNSPLHF.

As regards this clone: Other DNA sequences from this sample encode an identical CDR3 as well. The chain carries TRBV5-1 and TRBJ2-1, with TRBD1 identical over 8 bases. CDR1 is SGHRS and CDR2 is YFSETQ in the germline V gene. This CDR3 contains 15 residues. Trimming at V came to 4 bases and at J to 6 bases, leaving 9 bases not matched to a gene. CDR3 bases: TGCGCCAGCAGCCCCCAGGGGGCTAGTGTCAATGAGCAGTTCTTC. It yields the protein CASSPQGASVNEQFF. Looking up the rest from reference TRBV5-1 and TRBJ2-1 gives the full variable domain: KAGVTQTPRYLIKTRGQQVTLSCSPISGHRSVSWYQQTPGQGLQFLFEYFSETQRNKGNFPGRFSGRQFSNSRSEMNVSTLELGDSALYLCASSPQGASVNEQFFGPGTRLTVL.

CDR3 residues: CASTTGRIYEQYF. CDR3 sequence (DNA): TGTGCCAGCACGACAGGGAGGATCTACGAGCAGTACTTC. The chain carries TRBV28 and TRBJ2-7; D is perhaps TRBD1 (7 bases). The CDR3 is made up of 13 amino acids. The V gene lost 7 bases and the J gene lost 3 bases, with 13 bases spanning the gap. The germline gives CDR1 MDHEN, CDR2 SYDVKM. Combining the CDR3 with reference TRBV28 and TRBJ2-7 gives the whole variable domain DVKVTQSSRYLVKRTGEKVFLECVQDMDHENMFWYRQDPGLGLRLIYFSYDVKMKEKGDIPEGYSVSREKKERFSLILESASTNQTSMYLCASTTGRIYEQYFGPGTRLTVT.

The rearrangement joins TRBV5-1 to TRBJ2-3; 7 nucleotides line up with TRBD2. CDR1 is SGHRS, CDR2 YFSETQ, per germline. The CDR3 contains 17 residues. With V trimmed by 0 bases and J by 0 bases, 7 bases remained unmatched. Here the CDR3 reads CASSLDTSVRSTDTQYF. CDR3 nucleotides: TGCGCCAGCAGCTTGGACACTAGCGTTAGGAGCACAGATACGCAGTATTTT. Full variable domain (outside the CDR3, taken from reference TRBV5-1 and TRBJ2-3): KAGVTQTPRYLIKTRGQQVTLSCSPISGHRSVSWYQQTPGQGLQFLFEYFSETQRNKGNFPGRFSGRQFSNSRSEMNVSTLELGDSALYLCASSLDTSVRSTDTQYFGPGTRLTVL.

The chain links TRBV5-1 to TRBJ2-3, with 9 bases aligning to TRBD1. Per the germline V gene, CDR1 is SGHRS and CDR2 is YFSETQ. Trimming removed 7 bases from V and 3 bases from J; junction bases left unmatched: 15. This CDR3 region has 17 residues. CDR3 coding DNA: TGCGCCAGCCGGCCGTCCACAGGGGGCGTTTGGACAGATACGCAGTATTTT. Translation gives CASRPSTGGVWTDTQYF.

V and J are TRBV5-4 and TRBJ2-2; tentative D call: TRBD1 (6 bases). CDR1 is SGHNT and CDR2 is YYREEE in the germline V gene (reference sequence). The CDR3 runs to 15 residues. V was shortened by 5 bases and J by 1 base, with 12 bases between the two germline ends. Here the CDR3 DNA reads TGTGCCAGCAGTCCGGGACATCTGAACACCGGGGAGCTGTTTTTT. Translating it yields CASSPGHLNTGELFF.

The gene calls are TRBV5-4 and TRBJ2-2; 16 nucleotides line up with TRBD2. V lost 4 bases to trimming and J lost 4 bases; unmatched junction nucleotides: 10. There are 19 residues in the CDR3. From germline, CDR1 is SGHNT and CDR2 YYREEE (reference sequence). The CDR3 loop is CASSPGLAGGPLGTGELFF. The CDR3 DNA follows: TGTGCCAGCAGCCCGGGACTAGCGGGAGGGCCTTTGGGCACCGGGGAGCTGTTTTTT. Complete variable domain (other parts from reference TRBV5-4 and TRBJ2-2): ETGVTQSPTHLIKTRGQQVTLRCSSQSGHNTVSWYQQALGQGPQFIFQYYREEENGRGNFPPRFSGLQFPNYSSELNVNALELDDSALYLCASSPGLAGGPLGTGELFFGEGSRLTVL.

The rearrangement uses TRBV9 and TRBJ2-3; the match to TRBD2 covers 9 bases. The germline CDR1 and CDR2 sequences are SGDLS and YYNGEE. Germline trimming cut 3 bases from V and 5 bases from J; bases unmatched to any gene: 16. The length of the CDR3 is 18 residues. CDR3 protein: CASSAPVWSGGRGDTQYF. The CDR3 DNA is TGTGCCAGCAGCGCCCCTGTGTGGAGCGGGGGGAGGGGAGATACGCAGTATTTT.

V gene TRBV10-1 combines with J gene TRBJ1-2; 7 bases fit TRBD1. V was clipped by 6 bases and J by 2 bases; unmatched bases: 3. CDR3 length: 13 amino acids. Per the germline V gene, CDR1 is WNHNN and CDR2 is SYGVQD (reference sequence). As DNA, the CDR3 is TGCGCCAGCAGCGCGACAGGGAACTATGGCTACACCTTC. It translates to CASSATGNYGYTF.

V and J are TRBV27 and TRBJ2-3; 7 nucleotides match TRBD2. The germline V gene has CDR1 MNHEY and CDR2 SMNVEV (reference sequence). With V trimmed by 5 bases and J by 10 bases, 12 bases remained unmatched. The CDR3 spans 14 residues. The CDR3 bases are TGTGCCAGCAGTCCTCGGTCAGGACTAGAGGCGCAGTATTTT. Protein: CASSPRSGLEAQYF.

The rearrangement links TRBV6-2 or TRBV6-3 to TRBJ1-1; D possibly corresponds to TRBD1 (5 bases). Germline V CDR1 and CDR2: MNHEY, SVGEGT. V shed 0 bases and J shed 3 bases, with 8 bases lying between them. This CDR3 has 14 amino acids. CDR3 amino acids: CASSYSGGDTEAFF. The DNA of the CDR3 is TGTGCCAGCAGTTACTCTGGGGGGGACACTGAAGCTTTCTTT.

This clone was recorded only once. The chain employs TRBV29-1 and TRBJ1-2; tentatively, D is TRBD1 (5 bases). CDR1 SQVTM and CDR2 ANQGSEA come from the germline V gene. This CDR3 comprises 12 residues. Deletions cut 7 bases from V and 8 bases from J, with 17 bases between. CDR3: CSAYGQGNGYTF. DNA for the CDR3: TGCAGCGCCTACGGGCAGGGTAACGGCTACACCTTC.

J is TRBJ2-4 and V is TRBV6-5, with 8 bases aligning to TRBD1. The germline gives CDR1 MNHEY, CDR2 SVGAGI. The CDR3 loop spans 16 amino acids. The junction had 2 bases not matched to a gene; V was cut back by 0 bases and J by 1 base. The CDR3 sequence is CASSYSRQGAKNIQYF. In nucleotides, the CDR3 is TGTGCCAGCAGTTACTCGAGACAGGGGGCCAAAAACATTCAGTACTTC.

This clone was seen more than once but under ten times. The rearrangement links TRBV29-1 to TRBJ2-7, with D tentatively TRBD1 (6 bases). There are 13 residues in the CDR3. V was clipped by 2 bases and J by 5 bases, with 13 bases between them. Germline CDR1 SQVTM, CDR2 ANQGSEA. CDR3 protein: CSVESGRGNEQYF. The CDR3 nucleotides read TGCAGCGTTGAATCCGGCAGGGGAAACGAGCAGTACTTC.

V and J are TRBV9 and TRBJ2-2, with D possibly TRBD1 on 6 matching bases. Trimming removed 2 bases from V and 8 bases from J, with 16 bases in between. This CDR3 comprises 15 residues. Germline V gives CDR1 SGDLS, CDR2 YYNGEE. The CDR3 here is CASSVAWGTPGELFF. CDR3 DNA: TGTGCCAGCAGCGTGGCTTGGGGGACACCGGGGGAGCTGTTTTTT.

The chain carries TRBV9 and TRBJ2-7; 8 bases line up with TRBD1. Germline V CDR1 and CDR2: SGDLS, YYNGEE. The CDR3 consists of 14 residues. V dropped 0 bases and J dropped 4; count of bases not matched to a gene: 3. The CDR3, as DNA: TGTGCCAGCAGCGTAGACCAGGGGGCTTACGAGCAGTACTTC. Its translation is CASSVDQGAYEQYF.

The chain has TRBV19 and TRBJ2-1, with D perhaps matching TRBD2 (6 bases). The CDR3 extends over 11 amino acids. V was cut by 4 bases and J by 9 bases, with 7 bases left in between. Germline CDR1 reads LNHDA; CDR2 reads SQIVND (reference sequence). The CDR3, as DNA: TGTGCCAGTAGTAGGGGGGTTGAGCAGTTCTTC. It translates to CASSRGVEQFF.

The chain combines TRBV29-1 with TRBJ2-1, with TRBD2 matching 8 bases. J was trimmed by 8 bases and V by 4 bases; bases with no gene match: 7. From germline, CDR1 is SQVTM and CDR2 ANQGSEA. The CDR3 runs 13 residues. In DNA, the CDR3 is TGCAGCGTTGGAACGGGAGGGCCGTATGAGCAGTTCTTC. Amino acid sequence: CSVGTGGPYEQFF.

The sample holds one count of this clone. V is TRBV9 and J is TRBJ1-5; D is possibly TRBD1 (6 bases). Germline-derived CDR1 and CDR2 are SGDLS and YYNGEE. The CDR3 contains 14 residues. V was cut by 1 base and J by 5 bases, with 10 bases left in between. The CDR3 region is CASSVRTVDQPQHF. Written as DNA, the CDR3 is TGTGCCAGCAGCGTAAGGACAGTGGATCAGCCCCAGCATTTT.

The chain has TRBV7-9 and TRBJ2-7; possible D gene TRBD1, 6 bases. The CDR3 has 17 residues. Germline V gene data show CDR1 as SEHNR and CDR2 as FQNEAQ (reference sequence). V lost 6 bases to trimming and J lost 5 bases, with 26 bases between them. CDR3 nucleotides: TGTGCCAGCAGAGCCGATAGGGGGATGCAAGGTGGGGACGAGCAGTACTTC. It yields the protein CASRADRGMQGGDEQYF.

V is TRBV13 and J is TRBJ1-6, with unresolved D. Germline V CDR1 and CDR2: PRHDT, FYEKMQ (reference sequence). V gave up 5 bases and J gave up 10 bases, with 9 bases separating them. This CDR3 comprises 12 residues. DNA for the CDR3: TGTGCCAGCAGCAACCTACCCTCACCCCTCCACTTT. It translates to CASSNLPSPLHF. The complete variable domain, with remaining parts taken from reference TRBV13 and TRBJ1-6, reads AAGVIQSPRHLIKEKRETATLKCYPIPRHDTVYWYQQGPGQDPQFLISFYEKMQSDKGSIPDRFSAQQFSDYHSELNMSSLELGDSALYFCASSNLPSPLHFGNGTRLTVT.

The J gene is TRBJ2-5, the V gene TRBV6-2 or TRBV6-3; TRBD2 is a possible D gene (6 bases). Trimming stripped 5 bases from V and 5 bases from J, with 18 bases between. The CDR3 sequence is 15 residues long. CDR1 MNHEY and CDR2 SVGEGT come from the germline V gene. The DNA of the CDR3 is TGTGCCAGCAGTCTACAATTAGCGGTGTTGGAGACCCAGTACTTC. It encodes CASSLQLAVLETQYF.

This chain connects TRBV6-5 to TRBJ2-3; 14 positions agree with TRBD2. The germline V gene encodes CDR1 MNHEY and CDR2 SVGAGI. The CDR3 length is 14 residues. Unmatched junction bases numbered 2, after V lost 4 bases and J lost 8 bases. DNA of the CDR3: TGTGCCAGCAGTTCCGGGACTAGCGGGGGTACGCAGTATTTT. Translation: CASSSGTSGGTQYF.

This clone was observed a single time. This chain joins TRBV6-2 or TRBV6-3 and TRBJ2-7, with D tentatively TRBD1 (5 bases). V was shortened by 5 bases and J by 3 bases, with 11 bases between the two germline ends. The CDR3 runs to 13 residues. CDR1 is MNHEY and CDR2 is SVGEGT in the germline V gene. CDR3 nucleotides: TGTGCCAGCAGTCGACAGAAAGGCTACGAGCAGTACTTC. It translates to CASSRQKGYEQYF.

This clone was observed once. J is TRBJ1-6 and V is TRBV30; 8 bases are a match to TRBD1. Trimming removed 4 bases from V and 6 bases from J; junction bases left unmatched: 5. The CDR3 extends over 14 amino acids. CDR1 and CDR2 from the germline V gene are GTSNPN and SVGIG (reference sequence). The CDR3 loop is CAWTGGFANSPLHF. CDR3 nucleotides: TGTGCCTGGACAGGGGGCTTCGCTAATTCACCCCTCCACTTT.

This chain joins TRBV6-6 and TRBJ1-1; D is uncertain. CDR1 is MNHNY, CDR2 SVGAGI, per germline (reference sequence). The CDR3 contains 13 residues. V dropped 4 bases and J dropped 7 bases, with 13 bases sitting between them. The CDR3 DNA reads as TGTGCCAGCAGTTTAGGTAGGGAGAATGAAGCTTTCTTT. Translating it yields CASSLGRENEAFF.

The J gene is TRBJ2-2, the V gene TRBV4-3; 15 bases map to TRBD2. Germline lookup yields CDR1 LGHNA and CDR2 YSLEER. There are 15 residues in the CDR3. The V gene end was trimmed by 4 bases and the J gene end by 11 bases; junction bases not matched to a gene: 5. CDR3 coding DNA: TGCGCCAGCAGCCTTGGACTAGCGGGAGGGAATGAGCTGTTTTTT. This encodes CASSLGLAGGNELFF.